These T cell receptor beta chains were read from a single sample in a study of OX40 agonist ivuxolimab in advanced cancers. The table came from immunoSEQ multiplex PCR; TCRdb's copy has only in-frame clones and leaves some out. The sample has some 80,000 clones, 70% to 90% seen once. Here the sequenced sample was CD4+ or CD8+ T cells sorted from blood, taken in a trial of the OX40 agonist ivuxolimab. The receptors were sampled from an adult with an advanced solid tumor such as melanoma, head and neck, liver or kidney cancer. Both conserved end residues are part of each CDR3. The order of the fields is V gene, CDR3 protein.

TRBV28 CASRPGQRFREKLFF
TRBV7-3 CASSPTSGSEQFF
TRBV7-7 CASSLSGDTEAFF
TRBV14 CASSKGLAGVWEQYF
TRBV7-2 CASSTRQGRDSWAFF
TRBV29-1 CSGKQGARSDTQYF
TRBV5-6 CASSLDMNTEAFF
TRBV4-2 CASSPWRGVRRASTDTQYF
TRBV5-1 CASSGQGVLSSYEQYF
TRBV15 CATRVPQGAEAKNIQYF
TRBV6-1 CASRDTGSYEQYF
TRBV5-4 CASSSGSGGHYEQYF
TRBV27 CASRKPGANEKLFF
TRBV6-5 CASRRDRNHNEQFF
TRBV1 CTSSQDRVWPSAGQNTGELFF
TRBV30 CAWSVVWAKDEQYF
TRBV30 CAWSFGQETQYF
TRBV4-1 CASSQEGAPNLYGYTF
TRBV11-3 CASSFTGNTEAFF
TRBV28 CASILRGRAKNEQFF
TRBV19 CASISRERNSPLHF
TRBV10-3 CAISDRDGEKLFF
TRBV18 CASSPRENTEAFF
TRBV10-3 CAISEWETSSQHYEQYF
TRBV6-5 CASRPPGDYEQYF
TRBV10-1 CASSESAGTPYF
TRBV5-1 CASSPGGRGFFLTDTQYF
TRBV6-1 CASSEARQGGYTF
TRBV20-1 CSAGHNEQFF
TRBV7-3 CASSLALAGGSNEQFF
TRBV7-2 CASSSGQENEKLFF
TRBV5-4 CASSPDRIQETQYF
TRBV6-5 CASSYSTVGPTSRYTF
TRBV7-2 CASSVGRTEAFF
TRBV10-3 CAIRKPSDSLEQYF
TRBV11-2 CASSLGATGVGQETQYF
TRBV6-4 CASSDRENTEAFF
TRBV10-3 CAISEGAPQETQYF
TRBV11-3 CASSLDGAGAPTEQFF
TRBV7-9 CASSLGGLDTDTQYF
TRBV7-2 CASSSDSPTSNTEAFF
TRBV15 CATSRGRDLSTDTQYF
TRBV2 CASSDRRGGWDTQYF
TRBV2 CASRGSSGTQYF
TRBV19 CASRSPTDTQYF
TRBV27 CASREQGVANYGYTF